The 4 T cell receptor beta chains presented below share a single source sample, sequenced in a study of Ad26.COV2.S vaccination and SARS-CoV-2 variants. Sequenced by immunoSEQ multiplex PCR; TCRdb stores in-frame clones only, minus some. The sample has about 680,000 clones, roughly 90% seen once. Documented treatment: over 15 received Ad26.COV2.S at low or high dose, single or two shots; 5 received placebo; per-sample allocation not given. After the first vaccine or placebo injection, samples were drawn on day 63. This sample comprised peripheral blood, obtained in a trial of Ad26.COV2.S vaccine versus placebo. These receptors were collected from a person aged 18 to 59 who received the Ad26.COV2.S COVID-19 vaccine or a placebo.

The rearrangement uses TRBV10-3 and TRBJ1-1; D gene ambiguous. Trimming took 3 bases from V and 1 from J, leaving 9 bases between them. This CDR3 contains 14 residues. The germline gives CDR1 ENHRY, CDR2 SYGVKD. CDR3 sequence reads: CAISDSPENTEAFF. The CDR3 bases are TGTGCCATCAGTGATAGTCCTGAGAACACTGAAGCTTTCTTT.

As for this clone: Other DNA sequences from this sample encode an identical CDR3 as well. The CDR3 spells CASSFGTGPYEQYF. CDR3 DNA: TGTGCCAGCAGCTTCGGGACGGGCCCCTACGAGCAGTACTTC. The genes are TRBV11-2 and TRBJ2-7; the D gene could be TRBD1 or TRBD2 (5 bases each). The CDR3 consists of 14 residues. The germline V gene encodes CDR1 SGHAT and CDR2 FQNNGV. With 3 bases removed from V and 2 bases from J, the gap between germline ends came to 11 bases.

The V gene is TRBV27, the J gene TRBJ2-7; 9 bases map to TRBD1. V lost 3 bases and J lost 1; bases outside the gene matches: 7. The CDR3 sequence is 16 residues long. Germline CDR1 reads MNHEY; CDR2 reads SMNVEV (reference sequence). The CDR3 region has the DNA TGTGCCAGCAGTTTGGTCGGACAGGGGAGGTCCTACGAGCAGTACTTC. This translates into CASSLVGQGRSYEQYF.

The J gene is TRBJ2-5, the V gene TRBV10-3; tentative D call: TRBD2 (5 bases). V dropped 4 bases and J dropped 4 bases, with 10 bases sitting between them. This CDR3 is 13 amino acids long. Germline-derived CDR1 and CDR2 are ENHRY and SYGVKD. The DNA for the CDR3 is TGTGCCATCAGTGCCCTAGCATCAGAGACCCAGTACTTC. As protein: CAISALASETQYF.